Listed below are T cell receptor beta chains from one sample, sequenced in a study of human T cells and chemical hapten exposure. Each CDR3 protein is one row after TCRdb ran MiXCR on the RACE reads. The sample yields about 99,000 distinct CDR3 sequences, around an eighth seen once. The sequencing used whole blood, collected in connection with sensitization to the hapten diphenylcyclopropenone (DPC). The receptors shown here come from a woman in her thirties or forties with alopecia areata. Some clones in this sample may be carry-over from other donors' samples. Both conserved end residues are part of each CDR3. Each record gives: V gene, J gene, D gene, clone size, CDR3 DNA, CDR3 protein. A D gene is named only where the DNA matches it firmly. Clone size, where shown, is once, few, many, or a class for clones that have expanded.

>TRBV7-9|TRBJ1-1|.|few
TGTGCCAGCAGCCTCGGCGGGCGGGTGGTAGCTTTCTTT
CASSLGGRVVAFF
>TRBV12-3/TRBV12-4|TRBJ1-5|.|.
TGTGCCAGCAGTTCCACGGTGGGGGTAAGTCAGCCCCAGCATTTT
CASSSTVGVSQPQHF
>TRBV6-6|TRBJ2-1|.|.
TGTGCCAGCGGGGAGAGGGTTGAGCAGTTCTTC
CASGERVEQFF
>TRBV4-1|TRBJ2-4|TRBD1|many
TGCGCCAGCAGCCAAGTGGGACAGGGGAAGGGGAGGACCAAAAACATTCAGTACTTC
CASSQVGQGKGRTKNIQYF
>TRBV7-2|TRBJ2-3|TRBD2|.
TGTGCCAGTTCGGGAGGACTCACAGATACGCAGTATTTT
CASSGGLTDTQYF
>TRBV5-1|TRBJ2-7|TRBD2|.
TGCGCCAGCCATTATTTAGCGGGGACCTCCTACGAGCAGTACTTC
CASHYLAGTSYEQYF
>TRBV3-1|TRBJ1-1|.|.
TGTGCCAGCAGCCTCATGATGGAGGGGGGCACTGAAGCTTTCTTT
CASSLMMEGGTEAFF
>TRBV6-5|TRBJ2-7|TRBD1|many
TGTGCCAGCAGTTACTCGGCGACAGGGGGCTACGAGCAGTACTTC
CASSYSATGGYEQYF
>TRBV12-3/TRBV12-4|TRBJ2-7|.|.
TGTGCCAGCAGTGAACAGGGCCCCTACGAGCAGCACTTC
CASSEQGPYEQHF
>TRBV5-1|TRBJ2-1|.|few
TGCGCCAGCAGCTTGGCCCCGGCCTCCTACAATGAGCAGTTCTTC
CASSLAPASYNEQFF
>TRBV4-3|TRBJ1-1|.|many
TGCGCCAGCAGCCACGGACAGAGGGACACTGAAGCTTTCTTT
CASSHGQRDTEAFF
>TRBV6-5|TRBJ2-4|.|.
TGTGCCAGCAGTCCCCCGGGGACGGGATCGGCCAAAAACATTCAGTACTTC
CASSPPGTGSAKNIQYF
>TRBV10-3|TRBJ2-5|.|many
TGTGCCATCAGTGATATGGAGACCCAGTACTTC
CAISDMETQYF
>TRBV20-1|TRBJ2-1|TRBD2|few
TGCAGTGCTAGAGATTCCCCTAGCGGACTCTACAATGAGCAGTTCTTC
CSARDSPSGLYNEQFF
>TRBV7-9|TRBJ2-5|.|.
TGTGCCAGCAGCTTAGGGCAGGGTTCCCAAGAGACCCAGTACTTC
CASSLGQGSQETQYF
>TRBV28|TRBJ2-5|.|.
TGTGCCAGCAGTAACCCTCAAGGGTATGAGACCCAGTACTTC
CASSNPQGYETQYF
>TRBV5-1|TRBJ2-7|.|.
TGCGCCAGCAGCTTAGCGCCCCCCTCCTACGAGCAGTACTTC
CASSLAPPSYEQYF
>TRBV3-1|TRBJ2-1|TRBD2|many
TGTGCCAGCAGCCCACTAGCGGCCTACAATGAGCAGTTCTTC
CASSPLAAYNEQFF
>TRBV5-1|TRBJ2-7|.|.
TGCGCCAGCAGCTTACAGGGAAAGAGCTCCTACGAGCAGTACTTC
CASSLQGKSSYEQYF